This passage covers 21 T cell receptor beta chains from one sample sequenced in a study of blood T cell repertoires in COVID-19. The protocol was immunoSEQ multiplex PCR, while the TCRdb copy is restricted to in-frame clones and leaves out a portion. The repertoire holds about 64,000 clones, with approximately 90% as singletons. The source material was PBMCs or T cells enriched from blood (not recorded which). The receptors derive from a woman aged 40 to 50 who had recovered from COVID-19.

The chain recombines TRBV10-2 with TRBJ2-5, with 7 nucleotides matching TRBD1. V trimming: 4 bases; J trimming: 0 bases; junction bases outside the gene matches: 8. The CDR3 runs 16 residues. Germline CDR1 is WSHSY and CDR2 is SAAADI. The CDR3 reads CASSVSPTGNQETQYF. The CDR3 region has the DNA TGCGCCAGCAGTGTGTCCCCGACAGGGAACCAAGAGACCCAGTACTTC.

V gene TRBV2 combines with J gene TRBJ1-1; 8 bases are a match to TRBD1. This CDR3 comprises 14 residues. Unmatched junction bases numbered 1, after V lost 4 bases and J lost 0 bases. In germline, CDR1 is SNHLY, CDR2 FYNNEI. The CDR3 DNA sequence: TGTGCCAGCAGTGTACAGGGGGTGAACACTGAAGCTTTCTTT. This translates into CASSVQGVNTEAFF.

This clone was recorded once. The chain has TRBV6-5 and TRBJ2-2, with TRBD1 identical over 7 bases. V lost 6 bases to trimming and J lost 4 bases; unmatched junction nucleotides: 5. The CDR3 consists of 14 residues. CDR1 and CDR2 from the germline V gene are MNHEY and SVGAGI. DNA for the CDR3: TGTGCCAGCAGCAGGGACAGCCCCACCGGGGAGCTGTTTTTT. It codes for CASSRDSPTGELFF.

V gene TRBV7-2 combines with J gene TRBJ1-4; the D gene is possibly TRBD1 (6 bases). V was cut by 1 base and J by 3 bases, with 9 bases left in between. The germline V gene encodes CDR1 SGHTA and CDR2 FQGNSA. The CDR3 is 15 amino acids. The CDR3, as DNA: TGTGCCAGCAGCTTAGTACAGGGTGCTAATGAAAAACTGTTTTTT. Protein: CASSLVQGANEKLFF.

The V call is TRBV6-5, the J call TRBJ2-1; TRBD2 agrees at 8 bases. Per germline, CDR1 MNHEY and CDR2 SVGAGI. CDR3 length: 13 residues. With 3 bases clipped from V and 9 bases from J, the junction kept 4 bases outside the gene matches. The CDR3, as DNA: TGTGCCAGCAGTTATACGGGGGGGATTGAGCAGTTCTTC. It translates to CASSYTGGIEQFF.

The J gene is TRBJ2-7, the V gene TRBV19; D not resolved. From germline, CDR1 is LNHDA and CDR2 SQIVND (reference sequence). Trimming pared 1 base from V and 12 bases from J, leaving 10 bases between. The CDR3 has 11 amino acids. The CDR3 loop is CASSIGSVWYF. DNA of the CDR3: TGTGCCAGTAGTATAGGATCGGTCTGGTACTTC.

J is TRBJ1-5 and V is TRBV2; 12 bases align to TRBD1. CDR1 and CDR2 from the germline V gene are SNHLY and FYNNEI. The CDR3 has 17 residues. V was pared by 7 bases and J by 4 bases, with 11 bases of the junction left unmatched. The CDR3 nucleotides read TGTGCCAGCAATATCCGGGACAGGGGGCAAGGTAATCAGCCCCAGCATTTT. Amino acids: CASNIRDRGQGNQPQHF.

This clone was counted once. Other DNA sequences in this specimen translate into the identical CDR3. V is TRBV5-4 and J is TRBJ1-2, with D perhaps matching TRBD1 (5 bases). This CDR3 comprises 13 residues. Trimming shortened V by 2 bases and J by 7 bases, and 12 bases separated the two germline ends. The germline V gene encodes CDR1 SGHNT and CDR2 YYREEE (reference sequence). CDR3 protein: CASSFRGGGGYTF. The CDR3 DNA reads as TGTGCCAGCAGCTTTCGGGGCGGGGGTGGCTACACCTTC.

The chain couples TRBV27 to TRBJ2-1, with TRBD1 matching over 9 bases. This CDR3 region has 15 residues. Germline V gene lookup returns CDR1 MNHEY and CDR2 SMNVEV (reference sequence). The J segment lost 6 bases and the V segment lost 5 bases, leaving 8 bases of the junction unmatched. CDR3 sequence (DNA): TGTGCCAGCAGTCCTTCCGGGACAGGGTTCAATGAGCAGTTCTTC. Amino acids: CASSPSGTGFNEQFF.

The chain couples TRBV19 to TRBJ2-2, with 12 bases that match TRBD1. CDR1 and CDR2 (germline): LNHDA, SQIVND (reference sequence). The CDR3 is made up of 15 amino acids. The V gene end was trimmed by 5 bases and the J gene end by 6 bases; junction bases not matched to a gene: 4. The CDR3 spells CASSYGTGGSGELFF. In DNA form, the CDR3 reads TGTGCCAGTAGTTACGGGACAGGGGGCTCCGGGGAGCTGTTTTTT. Together with reference TRBV19 and TRBJ2-2, the CDR3 gives the full variable domain: DGGITQSPKYLFRKEGQNVTLSCEQNLNHDAMYWYRQDPGQGLRLIYYSQIVNDFQKGDIAEGYSVSREKKESFPLTVTSAQKNPTAFYLCASSYGTGGSGELFFGEGSRLTVL.

Only a few counts were recorded for this clone. The chain uses TRBV6-5 and TRBJ2-2; TRBD2 is a possible D gene (5 bases). Germline V gene data show CDR1 as MNHEY and CDR2 as SVGAGI. Trimming cost V 2 bases and J 3 bases, with 10 bases left between them. The CDR3 covers 15 residues. Here the CDR3 reads CASSYHSSYTGELFF. DNA of the CDR3: TGTGCCAGCAGTTACCACTCTAGCTACACCGGGGAGCTGTTTTTT.

The chain uses TRBV27 and TRBJ2-1, with 10 bases identical to TRBD2. The germline gives CDR1 MNHEY, CDR2 SMNVEV (reference sequence). The CDR3 consists of 15 residues. The ends lost 2 bases at V and 8 bases at J; junction bases unmatched: 6. As DNA, the CDR3 is TGTGCCAGCAGTTTAATAGCGGGGGGCTTGGATGAGCAGTTCTTC. This gives the protein CASSLIAGGLDEQFF.

V is TRBV12-3 or TRBV12-4 and J is TRBJ1-4; a possible D gene is TRBD1 (6 bases). V was shortened by 2 bases and J by 7 bases, with 8 bases between the two germline ends. The CDR3 loop spans 13 amino acids. The CDR3 nucleotides are TGTGCCAGCAGTTTAACAGGGTTTGAAAAACTGTTTTTT. Translated, it gives CASSLTGFEKLFF.

This chain joins TRBV5-1 and TRBJ2-3, with TRBD2 matching 10 bases. Germline-derived CDR1 and CDR2 are SGHRS and YFSETQ. The V gene end was trimmed by 1 base and the J gene end by 3 bases; junction bases not matched to a gene: 8. This CDR3 is 17 amino acids long. The CDR3 is CASSLRLAGGETDTQYF. CDR3 DNA sequence: TGCGCCAGCAGCTTGAGGTTAGCGGGGGGTGAGACAGATACGCAGTATTTT.

The gene calls are TRBV7-6 and TRBJ1-2; D is undetermined. The CDR3 contains 15 residues. V was shortened by 1 base and J by 8 bases, with 17 bases between the two germline ends. Germline assignment: CDR1 SGHVS and CDR2 FNYEAQ. CDR3 residues: CASSLGEGDSNGYTF. The CDR3 DNA sequence: TGTGCCAGCAGCTTAGGGGAGGGAGACTCGAACGGCTACACCTTC.

V and J are TRBV18 and TRBJ1-2, with TRBD1 as a possible D gene (5 bases). From germline, CDR1 is KGHSH and CDR2 LQKENI. Trimming pared 2 bases from V and 7 bases from J, leaving 20 bases between. The CDR3 has 16 amino acids. CDR3 amino acids: CASSPISGWGDRGYTF. CDR3 in DNA: TGTGCCAGCTCACCAATCTCAGGGTGGGGGGATCGTGGCTACACCTTC. Full variable domain (outside the CDR3, taken from reference TRBV18 and TRBJ1-2): NAGVMQNPRHLVRRRGQEARLRCSPMKGHSHVYWYRQLPEEGLKFMVYLQKENIIDESGMPKERFSAEFPKEGPSILRIQQVVRGDSAAYFCASSPISGWGDRGYTFGSGTRLTVV.

The sample holds one count of this clone. The rearrangement uses TRBV19 and TRBJ2-4, with D possibly being TRBD1 (6 bases). Germline CDR1 LNHDA, CDR2 SQIVND (reference sequence). Trimming cost V 4 bases and J 3 bases, with 13 bases left between them. The CDR3 runs to 15 residues. The CDR3 region is CASSTYTTGKNIQYF. CDR3 in DNA: TGTGCCAGTAGTACTTACACGACAGGCAAAAACATTCAGTACTTC.

This chain uses TRBV7-8 with TRBJ2-6; D is ambiguous. Germline lookup yields CDR1 SGHVS and CDR2 FQNEAQ. This CDR3 has 19 amino acids. The germline V and J ends were trimmed by 0 bases and 2 bases, with 17 bases remaining between them. The CDR3 is CASSLARLTTLPGANVLTF. In DNA form, the CDR3 reads TGTGCCAGCAGCTTAGCGAGGCTCACAACCCTCCCTGGGGCCAACGTCCTGACTTTC.

The V gene is TRBV6-4, the J gene TRBJ2-7, with TRBD2 matching 12 bases. V shed 2 bases and J 3 bases; nucleotides not matched to a gene: 2. The CDR3 is 15 amino acids. Per the germline V gene, CDR1 is MRHNA and CDR2 is SNTAGT. CDR3 coding DNA: TGTGCCAGCAGTGACGGGACTAGCGGGCACTACGAGCAGTACTTC. This translates into CASSDGTSGHYEQYF.

The table lists this clone with a count of one. This may stem from a read error, because a much larger clone lies one nucleotide away. This chain uses TRBV27 with TRBJ1-2, with a possible D match to TRBD1 (6 bases). Germline CDR1 and CDR2: MNHEY and SMNVEV (reference sequence). Deletions cut 6 bases from V and 0 bases from J, with 8 bases between. The CDR3 spans 13 residues. The CDR3 coding sequence is TGTGCCAGCAGCCGGACAGCTAACTATGGCTACACCTTC. It specifies CASSRTANYGYTF.

The rearrangement joins TRBV7-9 to TRBJ1-2, with D uncertain. This CDR3 has 13 amino acids. Germline CDR1 SEHNR, CDR2 FQNEAQ (reference sequence). Trimming stripped 2 bases from V and 8 bases from J, with 12 bases between. The CDR3 coding sequence is TGTGCCAGCAGCTTAAACTCGGGAAGCGGCTACACCTTC. Protein: CASSLNSGSGYTF. The whole variable domain, remainder taken from reference TRBV7-9 and TRBJ1-2, is DTGVSQNPRHKITKRGQNVTFRCDPISEHNRLYWYRQTLGQGPEFLTYFQNEAQLEKSRLLSDRFSAERPKGSFSTLEIQRTEQGDSAMYLCASSLNSGSGYTFGSGTRLTVV.